The 5 T cell receptor beta chains listed next were all sequenced from one sample in a study of T cells in Graves' hyperthyroidism and ophthalmopathy. The source material, RNA transcripts, was used to amplify TCR beta CDR3 regions. First-round RT-PCR with HTBI primers amplified the TCR CDR3 region. In TCRdb, the multiplex PCR reads were re-called with MiXCR into one record per CDR3 protein. The sample carries approximately 740,000 distinct CDR3 sequences, 14% recorded once. Sequenced: blood. The receptors were sampled from a young woman with Graves' hyperthyroidism.

This clonotype was found many times. The V gene is TRBV5-6, the J gene TRBJ1-2; D may be TRBD1 (5 bases). The CDR3 runs to 13 residues. Germline assignment: CDR1 SGHDT and CDR2 YYEEEE. Between the trimmed V and J ends, which lost 4 bases and 4 bases, there was a span of 11 bases. Here the CDR3 DNA reads TGTGCCAGCAGCCCCTGGGGGTCCTATGGCTACACCTTC. Protein product: CASSPWGSYGYTF.

There are many counts of this clonotype. This chain joins TRBV13 and TRBJ2-2, with 11 nucleotides matching TRBD2. This CDR3 is 17 amino acids long. Losses at the gene ends were 5 bases for V and 1 base for J; bases not matched to a gene: 6. Germline V CDR1 and CDR2: PRHDT, FYEKMQ (reference sequence). The CDR3 sequence is CASSQEGLAGNTGELFF. Written as DNA, the CDR3 is TGTGCCAGCAGCCAAGAAGGACTAGCGGGGAACACCGGGGAGCTGTTTTTT.

This clonotype was counted ten times or more. V usage is TRBV11-2 and J usage is TRBJ2-5; 10 nucleotides match TRBD2. The CDR3 loop spans 14 amino acids. J was trimmed by 4 bases and V by 5 bases; bases with no gene match: 4. Germline values: CDR1 SGHAT, CDR2 FQNNGV. The CDR3 DNA follows: TGTGCCAGCAGCACCACTAGCGGGATAGAGACCCAGTACTTC. Amino acids: CASSTTSGIETQYF.

In its sample, this clonotype was seen many times. The chain couples TRBV2 to TRBJ2-4, with D possibly called TRBD1 or TRBD2 (5 bases each). V gave up 4 bases and J gave up 8 bases, with 12 bases separating them. The length of the CDR3 is 13 residues. Germline CDR1 is SNHLY and CDR2 is FYNNEI. CDR3 in amino acids: CASSVKGPDIQYF. In DNA form, the CDR3 reads TGTGCCAGCAGTGTTAAGGGACCGGACATTCAGTACTTC.

This clonotype has just a few counts. V and J are TRBV6-1 and TRBJ1-2; a possible D gene is TRBD1 (6 bases). Germline CDR1 is MNHNS and CDR2 is SASEGT. V was clipped by 4 bases and J by 7 bases, with 16 bases between them. The CDR3 length is 14 residues. The CDR3 region is CASSARGRISGYTF. CDR3 bases: TGTGCCAGCAGTGCTCGGGGGCGCATCTCTGGCTACACCTTC.